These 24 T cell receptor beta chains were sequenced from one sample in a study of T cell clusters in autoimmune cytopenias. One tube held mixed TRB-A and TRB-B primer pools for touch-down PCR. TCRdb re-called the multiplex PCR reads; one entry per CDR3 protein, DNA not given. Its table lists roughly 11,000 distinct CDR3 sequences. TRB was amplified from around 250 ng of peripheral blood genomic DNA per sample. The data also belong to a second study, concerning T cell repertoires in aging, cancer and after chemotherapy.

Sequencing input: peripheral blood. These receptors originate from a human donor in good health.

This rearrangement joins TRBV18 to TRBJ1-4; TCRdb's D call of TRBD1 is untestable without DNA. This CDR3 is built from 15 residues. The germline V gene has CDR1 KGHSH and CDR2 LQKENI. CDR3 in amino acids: CASWTGTGPNEKLFF.

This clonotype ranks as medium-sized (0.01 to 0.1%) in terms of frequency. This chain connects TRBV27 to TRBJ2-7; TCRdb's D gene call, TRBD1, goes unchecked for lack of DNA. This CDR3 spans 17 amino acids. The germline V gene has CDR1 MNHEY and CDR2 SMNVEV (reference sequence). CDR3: CASTTPPTGQMIHEQYF.

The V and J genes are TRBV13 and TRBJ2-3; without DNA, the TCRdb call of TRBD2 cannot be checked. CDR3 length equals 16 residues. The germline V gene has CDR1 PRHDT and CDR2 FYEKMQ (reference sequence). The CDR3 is CASSFRLAGGRDTQYF.

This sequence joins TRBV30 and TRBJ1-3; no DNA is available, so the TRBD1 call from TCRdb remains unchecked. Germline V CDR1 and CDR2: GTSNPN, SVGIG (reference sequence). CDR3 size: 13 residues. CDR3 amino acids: CAWAPGVGNTIYF.

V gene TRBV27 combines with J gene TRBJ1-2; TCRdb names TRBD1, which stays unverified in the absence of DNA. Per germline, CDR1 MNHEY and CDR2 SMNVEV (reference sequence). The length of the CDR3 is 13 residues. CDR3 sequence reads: CASSFSGGKDYTF.

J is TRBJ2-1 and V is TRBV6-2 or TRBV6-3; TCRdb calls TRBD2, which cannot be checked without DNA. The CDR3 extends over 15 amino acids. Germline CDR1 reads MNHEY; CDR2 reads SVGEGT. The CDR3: CASTKTSVGYNEQFF.

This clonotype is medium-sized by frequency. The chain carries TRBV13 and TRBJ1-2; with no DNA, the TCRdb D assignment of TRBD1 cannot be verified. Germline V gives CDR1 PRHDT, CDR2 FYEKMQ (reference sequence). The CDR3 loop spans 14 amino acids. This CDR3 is CASGKGQGRFRYTF.

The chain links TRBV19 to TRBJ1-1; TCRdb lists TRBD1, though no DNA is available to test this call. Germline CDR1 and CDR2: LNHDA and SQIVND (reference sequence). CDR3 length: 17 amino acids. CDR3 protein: CASSIPLFGTGNTEAFF.

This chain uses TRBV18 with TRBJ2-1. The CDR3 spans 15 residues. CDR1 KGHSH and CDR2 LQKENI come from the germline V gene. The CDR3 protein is CASSTTGGFYNEQFF.

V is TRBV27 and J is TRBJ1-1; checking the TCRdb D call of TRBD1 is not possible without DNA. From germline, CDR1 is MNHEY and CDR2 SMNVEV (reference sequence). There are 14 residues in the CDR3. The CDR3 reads CASSLRPGFDEAFF.

Here the CDR3 reads CASRLVDKQFF. The chain joins TRBV6-6 to TRBJ2-1. The CDR3 consists of 11 residues. Germline CDR1 reads MNHNY; CDR2 reads SVGAGI (reference sequence).

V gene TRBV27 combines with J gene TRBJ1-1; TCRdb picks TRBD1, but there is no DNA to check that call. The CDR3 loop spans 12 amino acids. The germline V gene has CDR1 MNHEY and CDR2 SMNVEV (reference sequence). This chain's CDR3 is CASSLAQGEAFF.

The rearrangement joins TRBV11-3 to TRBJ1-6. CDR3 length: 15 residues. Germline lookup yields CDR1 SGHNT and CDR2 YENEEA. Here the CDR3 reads CASSHSRVGNSPLHF.

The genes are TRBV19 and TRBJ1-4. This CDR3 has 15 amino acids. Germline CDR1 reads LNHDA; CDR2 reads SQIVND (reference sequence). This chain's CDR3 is CASSLGAFPNEKLFF. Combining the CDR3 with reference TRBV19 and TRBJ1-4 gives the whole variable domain DGGITQSPKYLFRKEGQNVTLSCEQNLNHDAMYWYRQDPGQGLRLIYYSQIVNDFQKGDIAEGYSVSREKKESFPLTVTSAQKNPTAFYLCASSLGAFPNEKLFFGSGTQLSVL.

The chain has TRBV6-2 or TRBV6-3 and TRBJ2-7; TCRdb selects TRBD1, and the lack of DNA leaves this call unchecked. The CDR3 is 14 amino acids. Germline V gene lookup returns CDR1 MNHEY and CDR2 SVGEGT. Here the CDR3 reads CASSESGARNEQYF.

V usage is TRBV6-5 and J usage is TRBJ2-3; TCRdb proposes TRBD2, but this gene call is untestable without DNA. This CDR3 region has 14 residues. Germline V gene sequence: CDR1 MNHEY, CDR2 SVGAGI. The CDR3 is CASSELAGTDTQYF.

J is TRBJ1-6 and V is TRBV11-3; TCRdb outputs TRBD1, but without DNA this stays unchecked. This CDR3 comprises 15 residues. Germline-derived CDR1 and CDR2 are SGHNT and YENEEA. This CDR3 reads CASSLTGSSLSPLHF. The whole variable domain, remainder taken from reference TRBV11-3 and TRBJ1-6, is EAGVVQSPRYKIIEKKQPVAFWCNPISGHNTLYWYLQNLGQGPELLIRYENEEAVDDSQLPKDRFSAERLKGVDSTLKIQPAELGDSAVYLCASSLTGSSLSPLHFGNGTRLTVT.

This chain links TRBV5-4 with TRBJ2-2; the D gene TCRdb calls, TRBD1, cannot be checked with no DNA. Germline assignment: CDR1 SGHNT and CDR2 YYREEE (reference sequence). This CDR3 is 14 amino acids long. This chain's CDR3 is CASSDRGGGGELFF.

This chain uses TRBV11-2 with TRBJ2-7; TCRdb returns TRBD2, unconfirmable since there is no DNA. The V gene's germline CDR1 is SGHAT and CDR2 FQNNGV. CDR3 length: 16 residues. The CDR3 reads CASSYRLAGGSYEQYF. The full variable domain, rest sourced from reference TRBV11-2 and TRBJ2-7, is EAGVAQSPRYKIIEKRQSVAFWCNPISGHATLYWYQQILGQGPKLLIQFQNNGVVDDSQLPKDRFSAERLKGVDSTLKIQPAKLEDSAVYLCASSYRLAGGSYEQYFGPGTRLTVT.

Here the CDR3 reads CASSPGRSGANVLTF. V and J are TRBV5-4 and TRBJ2-6. This CDR3 spans 15 amino acids. Germline V gene lookup returns CDR1 SGHNT and CDR2 YYREEE (reference sequence).

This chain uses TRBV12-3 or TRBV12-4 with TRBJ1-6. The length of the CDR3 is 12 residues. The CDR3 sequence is CASTADGTPLHF.

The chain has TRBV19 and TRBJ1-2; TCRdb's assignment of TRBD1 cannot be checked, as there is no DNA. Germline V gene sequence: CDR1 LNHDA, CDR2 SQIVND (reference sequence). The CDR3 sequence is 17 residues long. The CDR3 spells CASSTGTGVNLNYGYTF.

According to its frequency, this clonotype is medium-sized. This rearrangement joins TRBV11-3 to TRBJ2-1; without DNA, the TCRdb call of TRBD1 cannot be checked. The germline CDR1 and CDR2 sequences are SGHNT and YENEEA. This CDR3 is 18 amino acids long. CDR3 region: CASSLGVGEVGSYNEQFF.

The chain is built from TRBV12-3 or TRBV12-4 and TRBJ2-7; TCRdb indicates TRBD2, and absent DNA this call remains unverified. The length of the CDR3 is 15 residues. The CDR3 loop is CASSPGLAGVYEQYF.